This TCR beta chain was found in a study of response to subunit inactivated influenza vaccine. TCRdb re-called the RT-PCR reads with MiXCR, one entry per CDR3 protein. The repertoire has about 540,000 distinct CDR3 sequences, around 21% of them found once; the top ten carry around 2.8%. Germline V lookup: CDR1 SGHVS, CDR2 FQNEAQ. V dropped 1 base and J dropped 9 bases, with 10 bases sitting between them. The length of the CDR3 is 14 residues. This sample was also put to use in a study of T cells expressing NK-cell markers. That work states: It was by 5'RACE template switching with UMIs that TCR beta cDNA was made. There were seven HCMV-seropositive donors and one seronegative donor among the eight sequenced.

The chain links TRBV7-8 to TRBJ1-6; D possibly corresponds to TRBD1 (5 bases). This specimen was CD4+ T cells sorted from PBMCs, taken less than 13 days after vaccination. This TCR was sampled from a man aged 50 to 59 who received an inactivated influenza vaccine. In DNA, the CDR3 is TGTGCCAGCAGCTTAGTGCAGGGCACTTCACCCCTCCACTTT. It translates to CASSLVQGTSPLHF.